These 11 T cell receptor beta chains came from one sample sequenced in a study of blood T cell repertoires in COVID-19. Profiled with immunoSEQ multiplex PCR; TCRdb holds only in-frame clones, not every one. Among hundreds of thousands of clones, around 88% were seen once, and the ten largest hold approximately 5.9%. The specimen sequenced was peripheral blood. Receptors were obtained from a man of 80 years or more with acute or convalescent COVID-19.

The CDR3 sequence is CASSSYPGTSGIYEQYF. The CDR3 bases are TGTGCCAGCAGTTCTTACCCCGGGACTAGCGGGATCTACGAGCAGTACTTC. The genes are TRBV28 and TRBJ2-7; 13 bases match TRBD2. V lost 4 bases to trimming and J lost 3 bases; unmatched junction nucleotides: 9. Looked up from germline, CDR1 is MDHEN and CDR2 is SYDVKM. This CDR3 contains 17 residues. The full variable domain, with the rest looked up from reference TRBV28 and TRBJ2-7, is DVKVTQSSRYLVKRTGEKVFLECVQDMDHENMFWYRQDPGLGLRLIYFSYDVKMKEKGDIPEGYSVSREKKERFSLILESASTNQTSMYLCASSSYPGTSGIYEQYFGPGTRLTVT.

This chain links TRBV29-1 with TRBJ2-7; 12 nucleotides match TRBD2. The CDR3 sequence is 14 residues long. The J segment lost 0 bases and the V segment lost 3 bases, leaving 0 bases of the junction unmatched. CDR1 is SQVTM and CDR2 is ANQGSEA in the germline V gene. The CDR3 region is CSVETSGSSYEQYF. The CDR3 region has the DNA TGCAGCGTTGAGACTAGCGGGAGCTCCTACGAGCAGTACTTC.

The gene calls are TRBV5-1 and TRBJ2-7; 10 positions match TRBD2. The CDR3 has 15 residues. CDR1 is SGHRS, CDR2 YFSETQ, per germline. V lost 4 bases and J lost 0; bases outside the gene matches: 4. The CDR3 DNA reads TGCGCCAGCAGCGTAGCGGGGGGCCCCTCCTACGAGCAGTACTTC. This encodes CASSVAGGPSYEQYF. The full variable domain, its missing parts supplied by reference TRBV5-1 and TRBJ2-7, is KAGVTQTPRYLIKTRGQQVTLSCSPISGHRSVSWYQQTPGQGLQFLFEYFSETQRNKGNFPGRFSGRQFSNSRSEMNVSTLELGDSALYLCASSVAGGPSYEQYFGPGTRLTVT.

V gene TRBV9 combines with J gene TRBJ2-1; 11 bases are a match to TRBD2. Looked up from germline, CDR1 is SGDLS and CDR2 is YYNGEE. The junction had 3 bases not matched to a gene; V was cut back by 1 base and J by 9 bases. The CDR3 extends over 14 amino acids. DNA of the CDR3: TGTGCCAGCAGCGTAACTAGCGGGAGAATTGAGCAGTTCTTC. This gives the protein CASSVTSGRIEQFF.

This clone occurred once. The chain employs TRBV5-1 and TRBJ2-3; D possibly corresponds to TRBD1 (5 bases). This CDR3 comprises 16 residues. CDR1 is SGHRS, CDR2 YFSETQ, per germline. V was shortened by 0 bases and J by 4 bases, with 15 bases between the two germline ends. Here the CDR3 DNA reads TGCGCCAGCAGCTTGGTAGGTCCTAGGGGTCCAGATACGCAGTATTTT. Its protein product is CASSLVGPRGPDTQYF.

The CDR3 DNA follows: TGCGCCAGCAGCCAAGATATATGGGGGGGAACAGATACGCAGTATTTT. The encoded protein is CASSQDIWGGTDTQYF. The chain is built from TRBV4-1 and TRBJ2-3, with 7 bases lining up with TRBD2. The CDR3 consists of 16 residues. Germline CDR1 MGHRA, CDR2 YSYEKL. V lost 0 bases, J lost 3 bases, and 6 bases stayed unmatched.

This chain links TRBV2 with TRBJ1-3; the D gene is possibly TRBD1 (5 bases). Trimming removed 3 bases at V and 2 bases at J, with 17 bases between. The CDR3 is made up of 17 amino acids. CDR1 SNHLY and CDR2 FYNNEI come from the germline V gene. CDR3 DNA sequence: TGTGCCAGCAGTGAGTCTGGGGGGGTACCGGCTGGAAACACCATATATTTT. Translating gives CASSESGGVPAGNTIYF.

The chain recombines TRBV4-2 with TRBJ2-2; D remains ambiguous. This CDR3 is 16 amino acids long. Trimming shortened V by 0 bases and J by 6 bases, and 14 bases separated the two germline ends. In germline, CDR1 is LGHNA, CDR2 YNFKEQ. As DNA, the CDR3 is TGTGCCAGCAGCCAAGATGGTAGCCGCTGGCCCGGGGAGCTGTTTTTT. Encoded protein: CASSQDGSRWPGELFF.

This chain joins TRBV27 and TRBJ2-1, with 10 positions matching TRBD1. CDR1 MNHEY and CDR2 SMNVEV come from the germline V gene (reference sequence). The CDR3 has 15 amino acids. V dropped 3 bases and J dropped 7; count of bases not matched to a gene: 6. CDR3 nucleotides: TGTGCCAGCAGTTTTTGGGACAGGGGTGGTAATGAGCAGTTCTTC. Amino acids: CASSFWDRGGNEQFF.

The rearrangement uses TRBV20-1 and TRBJ1-2; 8 nucleotides align to TRBD1. Germline V gives CDR1 DFQATT, CDR2 SNEGSKA (reference sequence). After removal of 0 bases from V and 10 bases from J, the junction contained 1 base not matched to a gene. The CDR3 contains 11 residues. CDR3 amino acids: CSAREDRDYTF. CDR3 DNA: TGCAGTGCTAGAGAGGACAGGGACTACACCTTC.

V is TRBV6-5 and J is TRBJ2-3, with 9 bases identical to TRBD1. V gave up 6 bases and J gave up 1 base; unmatched junction bases: 5. The germline CDR1 and CDR2 sequences are MNHEY and SVGAGI. This CDR3 is built from 15 residues. The CDR3 coding sequence is TGTGCCAGCAGGGGGGGACAGGGTCGCACAGATACGCAGTATTTT. Translating gives CASRGGQGRTDTQYF.